This T cell receptor (beta chain) comes out of a study of T-cell memory formation after mild COVID-19. This clonotype appeared once. TCRdb used MiXCR to reprocess the 5' RACE reads, holding one entry per CDR3 protein. The data contain about 170,000 distinct CDR3 sequences, over 10% of them seen just once; the ten biggest clones take up approximately 3.4%. Germline V CDR1 and CDR2: MNHEY, SVGEGT. The V and J ends lost 6 bases and 5 bases, in that order; junction bases with no gene match: 1. CDR3 length: 12 residues. This chain links TRBV6-2 or TRBV6-3 with TRBJ2-4; TRBD1 matches at 7 bases. This clonotype was obtained from a man aged 18-30 years who had mild COVID-19 (a few samples of this study predate the infection). Cell type and time point are not known. Sequenced: PBMCs or a T cell subset sorted from them (not recorded which). The CDR3 loop reads CASSGTENIQYF. For the CDR3, the DNA is TGTGCCAGCAGCGGGACAGAAAACATTCAGTACTTC.